This TCR beta chain emerged from a study of blood T cells in healthy people across ages. Study overall: About one barcoded beta molecule was captured per two T cells (by template switching). General study findings and limits: Using unsorted PBMCs precluded a conclusive naive versus antigen-experienced comparison. Total diversity from one million sequenced T cells was likely underestimated.

It was with a sample-barcoded 5' primer and a J-beta primer mix that a second PCR of about 6 to 12 cycles was run. TCRdb processed the 5' RACE reads anew with MiXCR; each CDR3 protein has one entry. The data show 910,000 or so distinct CDR3 sequences, around 54% seen once. The CDR3 is 16 residues long. The V gene end was trimmed by 0 bases and the J gene end by 6 bases; junction bases not matched to a gene: 6. CDR1 and CDR2 from the germline V gene are MNHEY and SVGAGI. This clonotype has a handful of counts. Its target is not known. Sequencing used blood. The gene calls are TRBV6-5 and TRBJ2-3; 10 bases line up with TRBD2. The source is a woman aged 55-75 years in good health. CDR3 sequence reads: CASSYSNSGRSDTQYF. CDR3 DNA: TGTGCCAGCAGTTACTCGAATAGCGGGAGGTCCGATACGCAGTATTTT.